Listed below are T cell receptor beta chains from one sample, sequenced in a study of persistence of HIV-infected CD4 T cells. For these TCRs, the target antigens are not known. Using immunoSEQ multiplex PCR, the repertoire was profiled, and TCRdb retains in-frame clones only, with some absent. The table has about 20,000 clones, around three fifths seen once. The sequences come from CD4+ T cells sorted from PBMCs after roughly 18-hour stimulation, collected from a patient who received antiretroviral therapy. The receptors stem from an adult woman with HIV who was CMV-seropositive. The CDR3 runs from the conserved cysteine through the conserved F or W. D genes are given only for firm matches. Not all rows give a size; the values are once, few, many and, for expanded clones, a class.

j_call: TRBJ2-5
clone_size: -
v_call: TRBV19
cdr3_length: 15
d_call: -
cdr3_nt: TGTGCCAGTAGTTGGGCTTCGGGTCTAGCGGAGACCCAGTACTTC
cdr3_aa: CASSWASGLAETQYF

j_call: TRBJ1-2
clone_size: -
v_call: TRBV29-1
cdr3_length: 14
d_call: -
cdr3_nt: TGCAGCGTTGAAGCCGGACAGACTAACTATGGCTACACCTTC
cdr3_aa: CSVEAGQTNYGYTF

j_call: TRBJ2-5
clone_size: -
v_call: TRBV2
cdr3_length: 15
d_call: TRBD2
cdr3_nt: TGTGCCAGCAGTCTCCAACTAGCGGGGTTAGAGACCCAGTACTTC
cdr3_aa: CASSLQLAGLETQYF

j_call: TRBJ1-1
clone_size: -
v_call: TRBV5-5
cdr3_length: 18
d_call: -
cdr3_nt: TGTGCCAGCAGCTTGGGGGGCGGGGGTGGCAGGTCTTACACTGAAGCTTTCTTT
cdr3_aa: CASSLGGGGGRSYTEAFF

j_call: TRBJ2-2
clone_size: few
v_call: TRBV29-1
cdr3_length: 13
d_call: -
cdr3_nt: TGCAGCGTTGTGGGACAGAACACCGGGGAGCTGTTTTTT
cdr3_aa: CSVVGQNTGELFF

j_call: TRBJ1-1
clone_size: -
v_call: TRBV7-3
cdr3_length: 13
d_call: -
cdr3_nt: TGTGCCAGCAGCTCCGGACGGAACACTGAAGCTTTCTTT
cdr3_aa: CASSSGRNTEAFF

j_call: TRBJ2-1
clone_size: medium-sized
v_call: TRBV5-1
cdr3_length: 15
d_call: TRBD1
cdr3_nt: TGCGCCAGCAGCCCGGACAGGGCTAATCGGTTAGAGCAGTTCTTC
cdr3_aa: CASSPDRANRLEQFF

j_call: TRBJ1-4
clone_size: -
v_call: TRBV6-2/TRBV6-3
cdr3_length: 16
d_call: TRBD1
cdr3_nt: TGTGCCAGCAGCCCTGGGGGGGACAGGGAGTACGAAAAACTGTTTTTT
cdr3_aa: CASSPGGDREYEKLFF

j_call: TRBJ1-5
clone_size: -
v_call: TRBV10-1
cdr3_length: 12
d_call: -
cdr3_nt: TGCGCCTTTGGAGGGACCAATCAGCCCCAGCATTTT
cdr3_aa: CAFGGTNQPQHF

j_call: TRBJ1-2
clone_size: -
v_call: TRBV6-1
cdr3_length: 16
d_call: -
cdr3_nt: TGTGCCAGCAGTGAATTCGAGGGTCAGCGGGGCTATGGCTACACCTTC
cdr3_aa: CASSEFEGQRGYGYTF

j_call: TRBJ2-4
clone_size: -
v_call: TRBV4-2
cdr3_length: 15
d_call: TRBD1
cdr3_nt: TGTGCCAGCAGCCCCCGATTGACAGGGTTCAACATTCAGTACTTC
cdr3_aa: CASSPRLTGFNIQYF

j_call: TRBJ2-1
clone_size: once
v_call: TRBV5-1
cdr3_length: 17
d_call: TRBD1
cdr3_nt: TGCGCCAGCAGCTTCACCCCACAGGGGGCAGGGTACAATGAGCAGTTCTTC
cdr3_aa: CASSFTPQGAGYNEQFF

j_call: TRBJ1-2
clone_size: -
v_call: TRBV30
cdr3_length: 16
d_call: TRBD1
cdr3_nt: TGTGCCTGGAGTGTATACGCTCCGGGACAGGGATCTGGCTACACCTTC
cdr3_aa: CAWSVYAPGQGSGYTF

j_call: TRBJ1-1
clone_size: -
v_call: TRBV5-6
cdr3_length: 17
d_call: TRBD1
cdr3_nt: TGTGCCAGCACTGCCGGGGACAGGAGATTAATGGGGACTGAAGCTTTCTTT
cdr3_aa: CASTAGDRRLMGTEAFF

j_call: TRBJ2-2
clone_size: -
v_call: TRBV7-9
cdr3_length: 15
d_call: -
cdr3_nt: TGTGCCAGCAGCGTGGGGGTGGCGAACACCGGGGAGCTGTTTTTT
cdr3_aa: CASSVGVANTGELFF

j_call: TRBJ2-2
clone_size: -
v_call: TRBV10-3
cdr3_length: 15
d_call: -
cdr3_nt: TGTGCCATCAGTGACCTCGGACAGTTGGCCGGGGAGCTGTTTTTT
cdr3_aa: CAISDLGQLAGELFF

j_call: TRBJ1-2
clone_size: -
v_call: TRBV5-6
cdr3_length: 13
d_call: -
cdr3_nt: TGTGCCAGCAGACCTGACAGCAACTATGGCTACACCTTC
cdr3_aa: CASRPDSNYGYTF

j_call: TRBJ2-3
clone_size: -
v_call: TRBV29-1
cdr3_length: 16
d_call: -
cdr3_nt: TGCAGCGTTGGGAAGCCGACAGGAGGTCGCACAGATACGCAGTATTTT
cdr3_aa: CSVGKPTGGRTDTQYF

j_call: TRBJ1-6
clone_size: -
v_call: TRBV5-1
cdr3_length: 14
d_call: TRBD1
cdr3_nt: TGCGCCAGCAGCTTAGACAGGGAAGGTTCACCCCTCCACTTT
cdr3_aa: CASSLDREGSPLHF

j_call: TRBJ1-1
clone_size: few
v_call: TRBV18
cdr3_length: 14
d_call: -
cdr3_nt: TGTGCCAGCTCACCACAGGGCTTGAACACTGAAGCTTTCTTT
cdr3_aa: CASSPQGLNTEAFF

j_call: TRBJ2-4
clone_size: -
v_call: TRBV29-1
cdr3_length: 13
d_call: TRBD1
cdr3_nt: TGCAGCGGCCAGGGGGCGGCCAAAAACATTCAGTACTTC
cdr3_aa: CSGQGAAKNIQYF

j_call: TRBJ2-3
clone_size: -
v_call: TRBV3-1/TRBV3-2
cdr3_length: 14
d_call: -
cdr3_nt: TGTGCCAGCAGCCAGGGGTTTAGAGCAGATACGCAGTATTTT
cdr3_aa: CASSQGFRADTQYF

j_call: TRBJ1-5
clone_size: -
v_call: TRBV6-5
cdr3_length: 15
d_call: -
cdr3_nt: TGTGCCAGCAGTTACTCGATAAATAGCAATCAGCCCCAGCATTTT
cdr3_aa: CASSYSINSNQPQHF

j_call: TRBJ2-1
clone_size: few
v_call: TRBV7-9
cdr3_length: 17
d_call: TRBD2
cdr3_nt: TGTGCCAGCAGCTTGGGTAGCGGGGGGTCCGTATACAATGAGCAGTTCTTC
cdr3_aa: CASSLGSGGSVYNEQFF

j_call: TRBJ2-7
clone_size: -
v_call: TRBV7-9
cdr3_length: 14
d_call: -
cdr3_nt: TGTGCCAGCAGCTTAGGGGGACTGGCCTACGAGCAGTACTTC
cdr3_aa: CASSLGGLAYEQYF

j_call: TRBJ1-1
clone_size: -
v_call: TRBV6-6
cdr3_length: 15
d_call: TRBD1
cdr3_nt: TGTGCCAGCAGTTACCCCTCGACAGGGCCCCCCGAAGCTTTCTTT
cdr3_aa: CASSYPSTGPPEAFF

j_call: TRBJ1-6
clone_size: -
v_call: TRBV28
cdr3_length: 12
d_call: -
cdr3_nt: TGTGCCAGCAGTTCTGAAGTGTCACCCCTCCACTTT
cdr3_aa: CASSSEVSPLHF

j_call: TRBJ2-3
clone_size: -
v_call: TRBV12-3/TRBV12-4
cdr3_length: 11
d_call: -
cdr3_nt: TGTGCCAGTGGACCCCGGGGTACGCAGTATTTT
cdr3_aa: CASGPRGTQYF

j_call: TRBJ2-2
clone_size: -
v_call: TRBV5-1
cdr3_length: 16
d_call: TRBD1
cdr3_nt: TGCGCCAGCAGCCCGCTACAGGGGGCAGGCACCGGGGAGCTGTTTTTT
cdr3_aa: CASSPLQGAGTGELFF

j_call: TRBJ1-4
clone_size: -
v_call: TRBV4-1
cdr3_length: 19
d_call: -
cdr3_nt: TGCGCCAGCAGCCAAGATCGGTCCGGGGTTTCTGCTGTAGGAGAAAAACTGTTTTTT
cdr3_aa: CASSQDRSGVSAVGEKLFF

j_call: TRBJ2-3
clone_size: few
v_call: TRBV28
cdr3_length: 12
d_call: -
cdr3_nt: TGTGCCAGCAGTTTGGAGTGGGATACGCAGTATTTT
cdr3_aa: CASSLEWDTQYF

j_call: TRBJ2-5
clone_size: -
v_call: TRBV5-4
cdr3_length: 15
d_call: TRBD1
cdr3_nt: TGTGCCAGCAGCCAGGGGACAGGGGGCAGGGAGACCCAGTACTTC
cdr3_aa: CASSQGTGGRETQYF

j_call: TRBJ1-5
clone_size: few
v_call: TRBV2
cdr3_length: 14
d_call: -
cdr3_nt: TGTGCCAGCAGAAGGGGGGGTGCGTATCAGCCCCAGCATTTT
cdr3_aa: CASRRGGAYQPQHF

j_call: TRBJ1-1
clone_size: -
v_call: TRBV13
cdr3_length: 13
d_call: TRBD1
cdr3_nt: TGTGCCAGCAGCTTGGGCAGGGGGTTCGAAGCTTTCTTT
cdr3_aa: CASSLGRGFEAFF

j_call: TRBJ2-7
clone_size: once
v_call: TRBV6-5
cdr3_length: 13
d_call: -
cdr3_nt: TGTGCCAGCAGTTACGTTCCGGGGTGGGAGCAGTACTTC
cdr3_aa: CASSYVPGWEQYF

j_call: TRBJ1-4
clone_size: -
v_call: TRBV29-1
cdr3_length: 14
d_call: TRBD1
cdr3_nt: TGCAGCGTTGACACAGGGGGCGCAAATGAAAAACTGTTTTTT
cdr3_aa: CSVDTGGANEKLFF

j_call: TRBJ2-3
clone_size: -
v_call: TRBV29-1
cdr3_length: 16
d_call: TRBD1
cdr3_nt: TGCAGCGTTGAAGAAAGGGGACACAGGGGCCGGGGTACGCAGTATTTT
cdr3_aa: CSVEERGHRGRGTQYF

j_call: TRBJ2-1
clone_size: -
v_call: TRBV2
cdr3_length: 13
d_call: TRBD1
cdr3_nt: TGTGCCAGCAGAGGGACAGGCCACAATGAGCAGTTCTTC
cdr3_aa: CASRGTGHNEQFF

j_call: TRBJ2-1
clone_size: -
v_call: TRBV13
cdr3_length: 16
d_call: TRBD2
cdr3_nt: TGTGCCAGCAGCTCCCGTAGCGGGGGGTCATACAATGAGCAGTTCTTC
cdr3_aa: CASSSRSGGSYNEQFF

j_call: TRBJ1-5
clone_size: -
v_call: TRBV10-2
cdr3_length: 14
d_call: -
cdr3_nt: TGCGCCAGCAGCGGACAGTATAGCAATCAGCCCCAGCATTTT
cdr3_aa: CASSGQYSNQPQHF

j_call: TRBJ2-1
clone_size: once
v_call: TRBV19
cdr3_length: 19
d_call: TRBD2
cdr3_nt: TGTGCCAGTACTCGGAACGGCCTAGCGGGGGGGATTACCTACAATGAGCAGTTCTTC
cdr3_aa: CASTRNGLAGGITYNEQFF

j_call: TRBJ2-7
clone_size: once
v_call: TRBV4-1
cdr3_length: 16
d_call: -
cdr3_nt: TGCGCCAGCAGCATGAACAACCGGGACTTCTACTACGAGCAGTACTTC
cdr3_aa: CASSMNNRDFYYEQYF